This T cell receptor (beta chain) was captured in a study of blood T cell repertoires in COVID-19. About the research overall: The United States, Italy and Spain were the sources of the acute and convalescent COVID-19 samples. T cells, B-cell-depleted T cells, or PBMCs supplied cDNA or gDNA.

V lost 4 bases and J 2 bases, leaving 9 bases between the germline ends. Germline V gene lookup returns CDR1 SQVTM and CDR2 ANQGSEA. This CDR3 has 12 residues. Study processing details: Estimated nucleated cell counts came from reference gene primer amplification. Generated by immunoSEQ multiplex PCR, the TCRdb table keeps only in-frame clones and is missing some. For V, J and clone size, that table is used; D and trimming come from the DNA. This sample has some 64,000 clones; 70% to 85% occur once, and the top ten carry about 18%. The rearrangement links TRBV29-1 to TRBJ2-7; D possibly corresponds to TRBD1 (6 bases). The source is a man aged 55 to 70 with acute or convalescent COVID-19. Sequences were obtained from peripheral blood. As DNA, the CDR3 is TGCAGCGTTGGGGGGCCTGCCTACGAGCAGTACTTC. Amino acids: CSVGGPAYEQYF.